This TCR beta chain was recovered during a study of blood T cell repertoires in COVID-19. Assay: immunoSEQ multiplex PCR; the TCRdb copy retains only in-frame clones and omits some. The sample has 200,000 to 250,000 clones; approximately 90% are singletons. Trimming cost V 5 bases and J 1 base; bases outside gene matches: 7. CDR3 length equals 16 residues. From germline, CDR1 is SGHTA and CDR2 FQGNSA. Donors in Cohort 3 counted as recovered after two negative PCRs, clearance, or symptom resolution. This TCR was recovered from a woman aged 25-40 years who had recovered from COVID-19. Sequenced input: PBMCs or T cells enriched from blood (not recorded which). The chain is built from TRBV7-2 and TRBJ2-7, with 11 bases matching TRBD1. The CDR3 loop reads CASSPRDRGKSYEQYF. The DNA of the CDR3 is TGTGCCAGCAGCCCCCGGGACAGGGGGAAGTCCTACGAGCAGTACTTC.